This T cell receptor (beta chain) was sequenced during a study of blood T cell repertoires in COVID-19. Across the whole study: Spain, Italy and the United States supplied samples that represented acute and convalescent COVID-19. PBMCs, B-cell-depleted T cells, or T cells were the source of the cDNA or gDNA that made up the material.

Generated by immunoSEQ multiplex PCR, the TCRdb table keeps only in-frame clones and is missing some. The repertoire holds 45,000 to 50,000 clones, with 88% as singletons. Trimming took off 3 bases at V and 6 bases at J, with 8 bases between the two ends. Germline V gene data show CDR1 as SGHDN and CDR2 as FVKESK. The CDR3 sequence is 12 residues long. The chain links TRBV14 to TRBJ1-2; a possible D gene is TRBD1 (5 bases). The clonotype originates from a man aged 50-60 years with acute or convalescent COVID-19. The sample taken for sequencing was peripheral blood. In DNA, the CDR3 is TGTGCCAGCAGCCAGGGGCTGGATGGCTACACCTTC. It encodes CASSQGLDGYTF.